The clone carrying this T cell receptor beta chain has only a few counts. Its target is unknown. The CDR3 loop spans 15 amino acids. Deletions cut 5 bases from V and 0 bases from J, with 11 bases between. CDR1 and CDR2 (germline): SGHVT, SQSDAQ. The data are from a study of response to subunit inactivated influenza vaccine. Study outcomes and limitations: Authors suggested each seasonal influenza vaccination recruits few new T cells.

TCRdb reprocessed the RT-PCR reads with MiXCR, giving one entry per CDR3 protein. This sample has 450,000 to 600,000 distinct CDR3 sequences; approximately 7.2% occur once, and the top ten carry less than 15%. This TCR derives from a man aged 45 to 70 who received an inactivated influenza vaccine. This rearrangement joins TRBV7-4 to TRBJ2-4; the D is unclear. The sample here was PBMCs from blood, taken around 25 months after vaccination. The CDR3 DNA is TGTGCCAGCAGCCGCGCTCTAATAGCCAAAAACATTCAGTACTTC. Translation: CASSRALIAKNIQYF.